A single sample gave rise to the 16 T cell receptor beta chains below, sequenced in a study of blood T cells in healthy people across ages. Together with a sample-barcoded 5' primer, a J-beta primer mix was included in a second PCR lasting about 6 to 11 cycles. TCRdb independently ran MiXCR on the 5' RACE reads; one entry per CDR3 protein. The sample records hundreds of thousands of distinct CDR3 sequences, 58% being singletons. Input material: blood. These receptors were collected from a man aged 55-75 years in good health.

The chain is built from TRBV3-1 and TRBJ1-6, with D possibly being TRBD1 (6 bases). The germline V gene encodes CDR1 LGHDT and CDR2 YNNKEL (reference sequence). The CDR3 contains 13 residues. Trimming shortened V by 4 bases and J by 8 bases, and 9 bases separated the two germline ends. DNA for the CDR3: TGTGCCAGCAGCCCCCACAGGGATTCACCCCTCCACTTT. Its translation is CASSPHRDSPLHF.

This clonotype was seen only a few times. V usage is TRBV6-6 and J usage is TRBJ2-4; no firm D call. Between the trimmed V and J ends, which lost 3 bases and 7 bases, there was a span of 4 bases. In germline, CDR1 is MNHNY, CDR2 SVGAGI (reference sequence). The CDR3 length is 11 residues. In DNA, the CDR3 is TGTGCCAGCAGTTATGTGAACATTCAGTACTTC. It translates to CASSYVNIQYF.

V usage is TRBV7-6 and J usage is TRBJ2-1; the D gene is possibly TRBD1 (6 bases). Germline V gene sequence: CDR1 SGHVS, CDR2 FNYEAQ. This CDR3 contains 17 residues. V dropped 5 bases and J dropped 2 bases, with 19 bases sitting between them. The CDR3 DNA reads as TGTGCCAGCAGCCCAACCCGCCGGACAGTCCCCTACAATGAGCAGTTCTTC. Protein sequence: CASSPTRRTVPYNEQFF.

Of note for this clonotype: This may arise from a read error, as a much more abundant clone is one base away. The J gene is TRBJ2-3, the V gene TRBV6-2 or TRBV6-3; D gene ambiguous. Between the trimmed V and J ends, which lost 6 bases and 2 bases, there was a span of 6 bases. CDR3 length: 12 residues. Looked up from germline, CDR1 is MNHEY and CDR2 is SVGEGT. The CDR3 loop is CASSPITDTQYF. The CDR3 DNA sequence: TGTGCCAGCAGCCCGATCACAGATACGCAGTATTTT.

The chain combines TRBV20-1 with TRBJ2-5, with 15 bases that match TRBD2. In germline, CDR1 is DFQATT, CDR2 SNEGSKA (reference sequence). The CDR3 length is 15 residues. Trimming took 5 bases from V and 5 from J; bases not matched to a gene: 6. CDR3: CSAEGTSGGLETQYF. CDR3 sequence (DNA): TGCAGTGCTGAAGGGACTAGCGGGGGGCTGGAGACCCAGTACTTC.

The gene calls are TRBV10-3 and TRBJ2-4; TRBD2 aligns across 10 bases. The CDR3 sequence is 11 residues long. V lost 8 bases to trimming and J lost 8 bases; unmatched junction nucleotides: 0. Per the germline V gene, CDR1 is ENHRY and CDR2 is SYGVKD. DNA of the CDR3: TGTGCCATCCTAGCGGGGGACATTCAGTACTTC. Protein: CAILAGDIQYF.

Written as DNA, the CDR3 is TGCAGCGTTGATCGGGCTAGCCCAGAGACCCAGTACTTC. Translating it yields CSVDRASPETQYF. The chain is built from TRBV29-1 and TRBJ2-7; D possibly corresponds to TRBD2 (5 bases). The DNA end is more similar to TRBJ2-5, so the J call may be wrong. Germline assignment: CDR1 SQVTM and CDR2 ANQGSEA. There are 13 residues in the CDR3.

The chain joins TRBV2 to TRBJ2-7, with D possibly called TRBD1 or TRBD2 (6 bases each). The germline V gene encodes CDR1 SNHLY and CDR2 FYNNEI. V dropped 8 bases and J dropped 0 bases, with 14 bases sitting between them. This CDR3 has 14 residues. The CDR3 loop is CASGTGASSYEQYF. DNA for the CDR3: TGTGCCAGCGGCACGGGGGCTAGCTCCTACGAGCAGTACTTC. Drawing the rest from reference TRBV2 and TRBJ2-7, the complete variable domain is EPEVTQTPSHQVTQMGQEVILRCVPISNHLYFYWYRQILGQKVEFLVSFYNNEISEKSEIFDDQFSVERPDGSNFTLKIRSTKLEDSAMYFCASGTGASSYEQYFGPGTRLTVT.

This clonotype was observed a few times. V is TRBV29-1 and J is TRBJ2-1; TRBD1 matches 9 bases. The CDR3 is 14 residues long. Germline V gene sequence: CDR1 SQVTM, CDR2 ANQGSEA. The V gene end was trimmed by 4 bases and the J gene end by 4 bases; junction bases not matched to a gene: 5. In DNA, the CDR3 is TGCAGCGTTGCACGGGACAGGGATTACAATGAGCAGTTCTTC. Protein: CSVARDRDYNEQFF.

This clonotype was seen a handful of times. V is TRBV29-1 and J is TRBJ2-5; weak D call: TRBD2 (6 bases). This CDR3 region has 13 residues. V lost 4 bases, J lost 2 bases, and 11 bases lay in between. The germline gives CDR1 SQVTM, CDR2 ANQGSEA. The DNA for the CDR3 is TGCAGCGTTGTATTGGGGGGACAAGAGACCCAGTACTTC. Translated, it gives CSVVLGGQETQYF. The whole variable domain, filled in from reference TRBV29-1 and TRBJ2-5, reads SAVISQKPSRDICQRGTSLTIQCQVDSQVTMMFWYRQQPGQSLTLIATANQGSEATYESGFVIDKFPISRPNLTFSTLTVSNMSPEDSSIYLCSVVLGGQETQYFGPGTRLLVL.

This chain joins TRBV12-3 or TRBV12-4 and TRBJ2-1, with 12 bases identical to TRBD2. The CDR3 covers 15 residues. Trimming took 5 bases from V and 6 from J; bases not matched to a gene: 5. This CDR3 reads CASSRTSGAPNEQFF. The CDR3 bases are TGTGCCAGCAGTCGGACTAGCGGGGCGCCCAATGAGCAGTTCTTC.

The J gene is TRBJ1-2, the V gene TRBV10-3; D not certain. The germline gives CDR1 ENHRY, CDR2 SYGVKD. V lost 7 bases and J lost 0, with 9 bases in between. The CDR3 runs to 13 residues. For the CDR3, the DNA is TGTGCCATCAATCCGGGTACTAACTATGGCTACACCTTC. It translates to CAINPGTNYGYTF.

This rearrangement joins TRBV5-5 to TRBJ2-4; D gene ambiguous. The J call is doubtful: the DNA matches TRBJ2-7 better. From germline, CDR1 is SGHKS and CDR2 YYEKEE (reference sequence). The CDR3 has 13 amino acids. The CDR3 DNA reads as TGTGCCAGCAGCTTGTCACCTACTTACGAGCAGTACTTC. It codes for CASSLSPTYEQYF.

The chain carries TRBV7-8 and TRBJ1-4, with a tentative D call TRBD1 (5 bases). The CDR3 runs to 16 residues. The germline V gene has CDR1 SGHVS and CDR2 FQNEAQ. Trimming shortened V by 3 bases and J by 7 bases, and 18 bases separated the two germline ends. This CDR3 reads CASSLGRQSHTEKLFF. CDR3 sequence (DNA): TGTGCCAGCAGCTTGGGGCGACAGTCCCATACTGAAAAACTGTTTTTT.

This chain joins TRBV4-2 and TRBJ2-5, with 10 bases matching TRBD2. V was clipped by 0 bases and J by 0 bases; unmatched bases: 1. Germline V gene sequence: CDR1 LGHNA, CDR2 YNFKEQ. The CDR3 covers 16 residues. CDR3 loop: CASSQESGGDQETQYF. The CDR3 DNA is TGTGCCAGCAGCCAAGAGAGCGGGGGGGACCAAGAGACCCAGTACTTC.

The rearrangement links TRBV5-8 to TRBJ2-5; D tentatively reads TRBD1 or TRBD2 (5 bases each). This CDR3 has 14 amino acids. The V and J ends lost 4 bases and 5 bases respectively, with 15 bases between them. Per germline, CDR1 SGHTS and CDR2 YDEGEE. This CDR3 is CASSPGTVAETQYF. Here the CDR3 DNA reads TGTGCCAGCAGCCCAGGGACGGTCGCGGAGACCCAGTACTTC.